This T cell receptor (beta chain) was documented in a study of T cell repertoires in cytomegalovirus infection. Via MiXCR, TCRdb re-called the reads, giving one row per CDR3 protein. The data show about 76,000 distinct CDR3 sequences, with around 3.4% seen just once and 3.5% to 6% held by the top ten. The V gene's germline CDR1 is MDHEN and CDR2 SYDVKM. CDR3 length: 15 amino acids. The germline V and J ends were trimmed by 6 bases and 5 bases, with 17 bases remaining between them. This clonotype was found many times. The TCR sequence derives from a human donor in good health (CMV status not recorded). Some clones in this sample may be carry-over from other donors' samples. Sequences were obtained from PBMCs. This sequence joins TRBV28 and TRBJ2-1, with no clear D. This CDR3 is CASRGNLRPDNEQFF. CDR3 in DNA: TGTGCCAGCAGGGGGAACCTCCGGCCAGACAATGAGCAGTTCTTC.